These 3 T cell receptor beta chains share one sample of origin, sequenced in a study of T cell repertoires in cytomegalovirus infection. A single record per CDR3 protein comes from TCRdb applying MiXCR to the reads. The repertoire holds about 310,000 distinct CDR3 sequences, with about a sixth as singletons. Sequencing was done on a sample of PBMCs. These receptors originate from a human donor in good health (CMV status not recorded). Some clones in this sample may be carry-over from other donors' samples.

This clonotype has only a few counts. The chain joins TRBV4-1 to TRBJ1-1; D call uncertain. V shed 5 bases and J shed 4 bases, with 11 bases lying between them. Per the germline V gene, CDR1 is MGHRA and CDR2 is YSYEKL. There are 13 residues in the CDR3. CDR3 in amino acids: CASSAIWATEAFF. CDR3 nucleotides: TGCGCCAGCAGCGCAATATGGGCCACTGAAGCTTTCTTT.

Ten or more counts support this clonotype. CDR3 nucleotide sequence: TGTGCCAGCAGCCAAGAGGTGAAGGTGCTTAGCGATAATTCACCCCTCCACTTT. Translated, it gives CASSQEVKVLSDNSPLHF. This rearrangement joins TRBV4-2 to TRBJ1-6, with D unclear. The V end lost 0 bases, the J end lost 5 bases, and 17 bases lay between the germline ends. Germline loops: CDR1 LGHNA, CDR2 YNFKEQ. This CDR3 has 18 amino acids.

V gene TRBV15 combines with J gene TRBJ2-3, with 7 bases fitting TRBD1. V shed 3 bases, J shed 7 bases, and the junction held 16 bases outside the gene matches. Germline CDR1 is LNHNV and CDR2 is YYDKDF (reference sequence). The CDR3 runs 17 residues. CDR3 sequence (DNA): TGTGCCACCAGCAGGGACACTCACAGGGGCCCATTAAATACGCAGTATTTT. It specifies CATSRDTHRGPLNTQYF.